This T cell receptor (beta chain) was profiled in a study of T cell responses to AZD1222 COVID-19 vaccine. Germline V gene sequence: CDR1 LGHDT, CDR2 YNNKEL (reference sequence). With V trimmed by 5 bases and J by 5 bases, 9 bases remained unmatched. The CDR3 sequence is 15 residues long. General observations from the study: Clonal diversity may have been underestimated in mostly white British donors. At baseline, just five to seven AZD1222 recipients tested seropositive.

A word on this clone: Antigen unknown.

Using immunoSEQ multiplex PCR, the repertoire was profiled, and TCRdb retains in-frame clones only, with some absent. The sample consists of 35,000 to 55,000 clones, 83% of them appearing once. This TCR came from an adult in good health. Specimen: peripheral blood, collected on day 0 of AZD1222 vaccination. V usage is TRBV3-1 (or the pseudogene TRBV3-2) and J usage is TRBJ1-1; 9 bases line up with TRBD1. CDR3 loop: CASSSRTGAETEAFF. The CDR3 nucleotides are TGTGCCAGCAGCTCCCGGACAGGGGCGGAGACTGAAGCTTTCTTT.